The 18 T cell receptor beta chains in this list originate from one sample, sequenced in a study of blood T cell repertoires in COVID-19. Sequenced by immunoSEQ multiplex PCR; TCRdb stores in-frame clones only, minus some. The sample has about 160,000 clones; approximately 90% are singletons. Sequences were obtained from peripheral blood. These receptors all stem from an older woman with COVID-19, enrolled during active disease.

This chain joins TRBV28 and TRBJ1-2; 7 positions match TRBD1. The CDR3 extends over 13 amino acids. Germline V CDR1 and CDR2: MDHEN, SYDVKM. V shed 7 bases and J 5 bases; nucleotides not matched to a gene: 7. This CDR3 reads CASTGQGDYGYTF. The CDR3, as DNA: TGTGCCAGCACGGGGCAGGGGGATTATGGCTACACCTTC.

This clone showed up just a few times. This chain links TRBV6-1 with TRBJ1-5; TRBD1 matches 9 bases. This CDR3 has 19 residues. Germline loops: CDR1 MNHNS, CDR2 SASEGT. The V and J ends lost 4 bases and 3 bases, in that order; junction bases with no gene match: 16. The CDR3 loop is CASSAHTGTGRSDNQPQHF. The CDR3 bases are TGTGCCAGCAGTGCACACACCGGGACAGGGCGGTCTGACAATCAGCCCCAGCATTTT.

The chain uses TRBV5-4 and TRBJ2-7; TRBD1 matches at 11 bases. Germline V gives CDR1 SGHNT, CDR2 YYREEE (reference sequence). The trim removed 5 bases at V and 2 bases at J, leaving 9 bases unmatched. The CDR3 extends over 16 amino acids. The CDR3 coding sequence is TGTGCCAGCAGATTAGGAGGGGGACAGGGGGCCTACGAGCAGTACTTC. Protein: CASRLGGGQGAYEQYF.

This chain joins TRBV28 and TRBJ2-7; 7 positions agree with TRBD1. The CDR3 runs 14 residues. V shed 5 bases and J 4 bases; nucleotides not matched to a gene: 8. CDR1 MDHEN and CDR2 SYDVKM come from the germline V gene. The CDR3 DNA sequence: TGTGCCAGCAGTACGAGCGACAGGGATTACGAGCAGTACTTC. Encoded protein: CASSTSDRDYEQYF.

The chain joins TRBV11-2 to TRBJ2-7, with TRBD1 matching over 8 bases. V gave up 0 bases and J gave up 3 bases; unmatched junction bases: 4. This CDR3 spans 15 amino acids. Germline-derived CDR1 and CDR2 are SGHAT and FQNNGV. The CDR3 DNA reads as TGTGCCAGCAGCTTAGAACCCAGGGGGCACTACGAGCAGTACTTC. The encoded protein is CASSLEPRGHYEQYF.

In its sample, this clone was seen once. The gene calls are TRBV19 and TRBJ2-5, with D unclear. Trimming shortened V by 6 bases and J by 4 bases, and 6 bases separated the two germline ends. This CDR3 region has 11 residues. Germline loops: CDR1 LNHDA, CDR2 SQIVND (reference sequence). CDR3 residues: CASSLGETQYF. CDR3 nucleotide sequence: TGTGCCAGTAGCCTAGGAGAGACCCAGTACTTC.

This clone was detected only a few times. This chain connects TRBV27 to TRBJ1-6; D gene uncertain. The CDR3 covers 13 residues. Germline CDR1 reads MNHEY; CDR2 reads SMNVEV (reference sequence). V shed 2 bases and J shed 8 bases, with 7 bases lying between them. CDR3 in DNA: TGTGCCAGCAGTTTAAGTACAGATTCACCCCTCCACTTT. Protein: CASSLSTDSPLHF.

V and J are TRBV28 and TRBJ1-5; D is possibly TRBD1 (5 bases). V lost 3 bases to trimming and J lost 7 bases, with 16 bases between them. CDR1 is MDHEN, CDR2 SYDVKM, per germline. The length of the CDR3 is 15 residues. The CDR3 sequence is CASSFPAGRGQPQHF. The CDR3 coding sequence is TGTGCCAGCAGTTTTCCGGCGGGGCGAGGGCAGCCCCAGCATTTT.

The chain combines TRBV7-2 with TRBJ2-3; D remains ambiguous. The CDR3 covers 14 residues. Germline-derived CDR1 and CDR2 are SGHTA and FQGNSA. V was cut by 0 bases and J by 7 bases, with 11 bases left in between. The DNA for the CDR3 is TGTGCCAGCAGCTTAGCCTTTAGTCCTAATACGCAGTATTTT. Translation: CASSLAFSPNTQYF.

The DNA of the CDR3 is TGTGCCAGCAGCGCCATGACAGGGGGCGAAGAAAAACTGTTTTTT. Translation: CASSAMTGGEEKLFF. The genes are TRBV11-1 and TRBJ1-4; 10 bases line up with TRBD1. Germline CDR1 and CDR2: SGHAT and FQDESV (reference sequence). The CDR3 extends over 15 amino acids. J was trimmed by 8 bases and V by 5 bases; bases with no gene match: 8.

CDR3 residues: CASSLGQFYGYTF. The CDR3 DNA reads TGTGCCAGCAGTTTAGGGCAGTTCTATGGCTACACCTTC. The J gene is TRBJ1-2, the V gene TRBV28, with unresolved D. In germline, CDR1 is MDHEN, CDR2 SYDVKM. V was shortened by 2 bases and J by 4 bases, with 8 bases between the two germline ends. The CDR3 spans 13 residues.

This clone was seen a handful of times. The CDR3 protein is CASKALPQGARNTEAFF. The CDR3, as DNA: TGTGCCAGTAAGGCCCTCCCCCAGGGTGCGAGGAACACTGAAGCTTTCTTT. The chain is built from TRBV19 and TRBJ1-1; perhaps TRBD1 as D (5 bases). Germline V gene lookup returns CDR1 LNHDA and CDR2 SQIVND (reference sequence). V dropped 7 bases and J dropped 1 base, with 22 bases sitting between them. This CDR3 is 17 amino acids long.

CDR3 DNA sequence: TGTGCCAGTACAGACCGACAGATGAACACTGAAGCTTTCTTT. Translation gives CASTDRQMNTEAFF. The genes are TRBV19 and TRBJ1-1; possibly TRBD1 for D (5 bases). Trimming cost V 7 bases and J 0 bases, with 12 bases left between them. Germline V lookup: CDR1 LNHDA, CDR2 SQIVND (reference sequence). This CDR3 has 14 amino acids.

This clone has a handful of counts. The identical CDR3 is also encoded by other nucleotide sequences in the sample. This rearrangement joins TRBV18 to TRBJ2-7; D call uncertain. The CDR3 loop spans 12 amino acids. Germline CDR1 reads KGHSH; CDR2 reads LQKENI. V lost 3 bases and J lost 0, with 3 bases in between. CDR3 bases: TGTGCCAGCTCACCCTCCTCCTACGAGCAGTACTTC. Its protein product is CASSPSSYEQYF. Drawing the rest from reference TRBV18 and TRBJ2-7, the complete variable domain is NAGVMQNPRHLVRRRGQEARLRCSPMKGHSHVYWYRQLPEEGLKFMVYLQKENIIDESGMPKERFSAEFPKEGPSILRIQQVVRGDSAAYFCASSPSSYEQYFGPGTRLTVT.

V is TRBV3-1 (or the pseudogene TRBV3-2) and J is TRBJ1-2; possibly TRBD1 for D (5 bases). The germline V gene encodes CDR1 LGHDT and CDR2 YNNKEL (reference sequence). The V and J ends lost 6 bases and 8 bases respectively, with 13 bases between them. The CDR3 runs 12 residues. The CDR3 here is CASSTSGLGYTF. CDR3 DNA: TGTGCCAGCAGTACGTCAGGGTTAGGCTACACCTTC.

The rearrangement uses TRBV10-1 and TRBJ2-2, with a weak D call TRBD1 (6 bases). There are 15 residues in the CDR3. V was pared by 2 bases and J by 2 bases, with 9 bases between. Germline V gene lookup returns CDR1 WNHNN and CDR2 SYGVQD (reference sequence). CDR3 in amino acids: CASSEVQGNTGELFF. CDR3 DNA sequence: TGCGCCAGCAGTGAGGTACAGGGAAACACCGGGGAGCTGTTTTTT.

The chain uses TRBV5-1 and TRBJ2-7; perhaps TRBD1 as D (5 bases). CDR3 length: 17 residues. Germline V gene lookup returns CDR1 SGHRS and CDR2 YFSETQ. Between the trimmed V and J ends, which lost 0 bases and 0 bases, there was a span of 16 bases. The CDR3 region is CASSLELAGKGSYEQYF. The CDR3 coding sequence is TGCGCCAGCAGCTTGGAATTGGCAGGGAAGGGCTCCTACGAGCAGTACTTC.

V gene TRBV4-1 combines with J gene TRBJ2-2; the match to TRBD1 covers 7 bases. The CDR3 runs to 17 residues. The ends lost 1 base at V and 6 bases at J; junction bases unmatched: 11. Germline loops: CDR1 MGHRA, CDR2 YSYEKL. This CDR3 is CASSQAQGGNRAGELFF. The CDR3 region has the DNA TGCGCCAGCAGCCAAGCCCAAGGGGGCAATCGGGCCGGGGAGCTGTTTTTT.